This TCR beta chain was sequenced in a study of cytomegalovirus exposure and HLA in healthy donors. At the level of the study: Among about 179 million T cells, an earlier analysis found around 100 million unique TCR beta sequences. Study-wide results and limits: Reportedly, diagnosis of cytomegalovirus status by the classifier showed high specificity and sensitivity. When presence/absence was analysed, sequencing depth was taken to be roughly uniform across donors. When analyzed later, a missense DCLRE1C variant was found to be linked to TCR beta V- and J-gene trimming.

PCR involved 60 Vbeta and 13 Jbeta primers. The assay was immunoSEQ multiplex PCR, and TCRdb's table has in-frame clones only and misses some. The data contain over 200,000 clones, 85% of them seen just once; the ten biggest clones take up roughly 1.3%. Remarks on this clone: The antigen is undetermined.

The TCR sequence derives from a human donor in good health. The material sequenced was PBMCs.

The chain's CDR3 is CASSQVGGGSGYTF. The CDR3 DNA reads TGCGCCAGCAGCCAAGTGGGGGGGGGCAGCGGCTACACCTTC. The rearrangement joins TRBV4-1 to TRBJ1-2; tentatively, D is TRBD1 (6 bases). Germline V gene sequence: CDR1 MGHRA, CDR2 YSYEKL. The V end was cut by 1 base, the J end by 8 bases, with 14 bases between. This CDR3 region has 14 residues.